One sample yielded the 14 T cell receptor beta chains listed below, sequenced in a study of cytomegalovirus exposure and HLA in healthy donors. Primers included in the PCR were 60 Vbeta and 13 Jbeta primers. Sequencing used immunoSEQ multiplex PCR; TCRdb keeps in-frame clones, though not all of them. The data contain under 150,000 clones, around 84% of them singletons. The material sequenced was PBMCs. Receptors originate from a man aged 40-50 years in good health and CMV-seropositive.

The CDR3 region is CAWGLAGAPLYEQYF. The CDR3, as DNA: TGTGCCTGGGGACTAGCGGGAGCTCCTCTCTACGAGCAGTACTTC. This rearrangement joins TRBV30 to TRBJ2-7; 13 bases line up with TRBD2. The CDR3 has 15 residues. Trimming cost V 5 bases and J 3 bases; bases outside gene matches: 7. Germline V gene sequence: CDR1 GTSNPN, CDR2 SVGIG (reference sequence). Supplemented by reference TRBV30 and TRBJ2-7, the full variable domain reads SQTIHQWPATLVQPVGSPLSLECTVEGTSNPNLYWYRQAAGRGLQLLFYSVGIGQISSEVPQNLSASRPQDRQFILSSKKLLLSDSGFYLCAWGLAGAPLYEQYFGPGTRLTVT.

V and J are TRBV5-1 and TRBJ1-1; 8 bases align to TRBD1. CDR3 length: 13 amino acids. J lost 7 bases, V lost 0 bases, and 2 bases had no gene match. Germline V gene sequence: CDR1 SGHRS, CDR2 YFSETQ. The CDR3, as DNA: TGCGCCAGCAGCTTGGTAGGACAGGGTGAAGCTTTCTTT. Protein sequence: CASSLVGQGEAFF.

The J gene is TRBJ2-1, the V gene TRBV5-4; 9 positions match TRBD2. J was trimmed by 9 bases and V by 0 bases; bases with no gene match: 4. The CDR3 is made up of 14 amino acids. Germline V gene lookup returns CDR1 SGHNT and CDR2 YYREEE (reference sequence). As DNA, the CDR3 is TGTGCCAGCAGCTTGGGGGCGGGAGGGGCTGAGCAGTTCTTC. Translation: CASSLGAGGAEQFF.

Details on this clone: Other nucleotide sequences from this sample produce the same CDR3. This chain links TRBV7-9 with TRBJ1-1; D unresolved. CDR1 is SEHNR and CDR2 is FQNEAQ in the germline V gene (reference sequence). With 4 bases removed from V and 1 base from J, the gap between germline ends came to 7 bases. The length of the CDR3 is 13 residues. For the CDR3, the DNA is TGTGCCAGCAGCTCTCAGGAGAACACTGAAGCTTTCTTT. The encoded protein is CASSSQENTEAFF.

The rearrangement links TRBV11-3 to TRBJ2-2; weak D call: TRBD2 (6 bases). CDR3 length: 14 residues. The germline gives CDR1 SGHNT, CDR2 YENEEA. V was cut by 5 bases and J by 1 base, with 8 bases left in between. CDR3 protein: CASSEGLNTGELFF. DNA of the CDR3: TGTGCCAGCAGCGAGGGACTGAACACCGGGGAGCTGTTTTTT. Together with reference TRBV11-3 and TRBJ2-2, the CDR3 gives the full variable domain: EAGVVQSPRYKIIEKKQPVAFWCNPISGHNTLYWYLQNLGQGPELLIRYENEEAVDDSQLPKDRFSAERLKGVDSTLKIQPAELGDSAVYLCASSEGLNTGELFFGEGSRLTVL.

V gene TRBV6-5 combines with J gene TRBJ2-7; D possibly corresponds to TRBD1 (5 bases). Germline CDR1 MNHEY, CDR2 SVGAGI. The CDR3 length is 16 residues. V lost 0 bases to trimming and J lost 5 bases, with 17 bases between them. The CDR3 DNA reads TGTGCCAGCAGTTACTCCCCTCCGAGGTGGGGCCACGAGCAGTACTTC. As protein: CASSYSPPRWGHEQYF.

This chain connects TRBV19 to TRBJ1-4; maybe TRBD1 (6 bases). V lost 6 bases and J 5 bases, leaving 13 bases between the germline ends. Germline V gene sequence: CDR1 LNHDA, CDR2 SQIVND (reference sequence). The CDR3 runs to 14 residues. CDR3 protein: CASSLQGINEKLFF. DNA of the CDR3: TGTGCCAGTAGCTTACAGGGTATCAATGAAAAACTGTTTTTT.

The CDR3 loop is CASSLAGTSTDTQYF. The CDR3 nucleotides read TGTGCCAGCAGCTTGGCGGGAACTAGCACAGATACGCAGTATTTT. The chain links TRBV7-2 to TRBJ2-3; maybe TRBD2 (6 bases). V was shortened by 3 bases and J by 0 bases, with 10 bases between the two germline ends. The CDR3 extends over 15 amino acids. Germline-derived CDR1 and CDR2 are SGHTA and FQGNSA.

This clone is a singleton in its sample. The chain uses TRBV2 and TRBJ1-2; D may be TRBD1 (6 bases). The CDR3 length is 14 residues. Trimming removed 3 bases at V and 7 bases at J, with 15 bases between. The germline V gene encodes CDR1 SNHLY and CDR2 FYNNEI. The CDR3 coding sequence is TGTGCCAGCAGTGACGGGGGGGCTCGTGCTGGCTACACCTTC. This translates into CASSDGGARAGYTF.

The chain links TRBV21-1 to TRBJ1-1; TRBD1 reflects the table's D call only, with no check against the DNA. TRBV21-1 is recorded as a pseudogene. This CDR3 contains 16 residues. The CDR3 DNA is TGTGCCAGCAGCAGGGGGACAGATCGGGGGTACACTGAAGCTTTCTTT. Translation: CASSRGTDRGYTEAFF.

This clone occurred once. Since the CDR3 does not end with the conserved phenylalanine or tryptophan, this likely comes from a read error. The DNA is omitted, as the CDR3 cannot be located on it reliably, and the CDR3 follows TCRdb's listing. The genes are TRBV29-1 and TRBJ2-3; the table assigns TRBD2, which was not confirmed against the DNA. Germline CDR1 SQVTM, CDR2 ANQGSEA. The CDR3 has 8 amino acids, counting both end residues. The CDR3 reads CSVDEGVG.

The J gene is TRBJ1-1, the V gene TRBV9, with 9 bases lining up with TRBD1. Unmatched junction bases numbered 4, after V lost 0 bases and J lost 7 bases. The germline gives CDR1 SGDLS, CDR2 YYNGEE. This CDR3 is 14 amino acids long. CDR3 sequence: CASSVEGQGIEAFF. In DNA, the CDR3 is TGTGCCAGCAGCGTAGAGGGACAGGGCATTGAAGCTTTCTTT.

This clone is a singleton in its sample. The DNA for the CDR3 is TGTGCCAGCATTTTAGATAGCAATCAGCCCCAGCATTTT. This codes for CASILDSNQPQHF. The V call is TRBV6-1, the J call TRBJ1-5; D is undetermined. V was trimmed by 7 bases and J by 0 bases, leaving 7 bases between them. The CDR3 runs 13 residues. Germline V gene lookup returns CDR1 MNHNS and CDR2 SASEGT.

J is TRBJ2-7 and V is TRBV18; 7 nucleotides match TRBD1. Germline V gene lookup returns CDR1 KGHSH and CDR2 LQKENI. CDR3 length: 12 residues. Trimming removed 5 bases from V and 6 bases from J; junction bases left unmatched: 4. The CDR3 DNA sequence: TGTGCCAGCTCAACGACAGGGACCGAGCAGTACTTC. It translates to CASSTTGTEQYF.